The T cell receptor beta chain described here comes from a study of cytomegalovirus exposure and HLA in healthy donors. Trimming took 2 bases from V and 0 from J, leaving 8 bases between them. The CDR3 extends over 15 amino acids. CDR1 is SGHTA and CDR2 is FQGNSA in the germline V gene. The study, taken as a whole, reports: Most observed TCR sequences were rare, whereas some public TCRs were detected in many donors. Most subjects had HLA-A and HLA-B alleles reportedly predicted accurately by TCR beta sequences.

The PCR was carried out with 60 Vbeta primers and 13 Jbeta primers. Data came from immunoSEQ multiplex PCR; TCRdb stores just in-frame clones and leaves some out. The sample yields around 200,000 clones, of which the top ten take up around 0.95%. Note on this clone: Its antigen remains unknown.

V and J are TRBV7-2 and TRBJ2-1; D is unclear. The TCR sequence derives from a woman aged 25-40 years in good health and CMV-seropositive. The sequencing sample was made of PBMCs. In DNA form, the CDR3 reads TGTGCCAGCAGCTTATCGCCAGACTCCTACAATGAGCAGTTCTTC. Translation: CASSLSPDSYNEQFF.